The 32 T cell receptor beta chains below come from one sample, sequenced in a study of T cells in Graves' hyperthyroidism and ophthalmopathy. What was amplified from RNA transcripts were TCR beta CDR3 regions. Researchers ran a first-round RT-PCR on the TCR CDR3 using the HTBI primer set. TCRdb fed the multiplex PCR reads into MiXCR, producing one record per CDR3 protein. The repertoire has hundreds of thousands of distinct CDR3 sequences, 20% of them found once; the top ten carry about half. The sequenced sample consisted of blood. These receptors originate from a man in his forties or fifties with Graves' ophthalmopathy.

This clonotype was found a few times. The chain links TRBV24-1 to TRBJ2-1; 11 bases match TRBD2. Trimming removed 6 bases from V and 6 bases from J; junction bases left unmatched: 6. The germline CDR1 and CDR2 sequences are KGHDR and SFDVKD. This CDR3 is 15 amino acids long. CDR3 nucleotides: TGTGCCACCAGTCAGACTAGCGGGATGGGCAATGAGCAGTTCTTC. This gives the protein CATSQTSGMGNEQFF.

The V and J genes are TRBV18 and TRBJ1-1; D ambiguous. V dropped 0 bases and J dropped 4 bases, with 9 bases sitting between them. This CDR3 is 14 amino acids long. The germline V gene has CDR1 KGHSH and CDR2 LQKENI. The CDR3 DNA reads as TGTGCCAGCTCACCACCCAATCGGGGCACTGAAGCTTTCTTT. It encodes CASSPPNRGTEAFF.

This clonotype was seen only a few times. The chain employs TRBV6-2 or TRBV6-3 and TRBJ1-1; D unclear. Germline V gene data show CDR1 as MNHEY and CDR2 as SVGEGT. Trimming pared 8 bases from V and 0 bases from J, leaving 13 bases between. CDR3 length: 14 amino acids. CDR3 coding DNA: TGTGCCAGCCCTGGCAATTTGGTGAACACTGAAGCTTTCTTT. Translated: CASPGNLVNTEAFF.

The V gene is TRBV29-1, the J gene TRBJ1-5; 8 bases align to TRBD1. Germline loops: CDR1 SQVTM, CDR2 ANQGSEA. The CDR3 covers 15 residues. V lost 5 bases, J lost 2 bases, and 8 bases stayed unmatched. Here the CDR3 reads CSVLEGTGGNQPQHF. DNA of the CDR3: TGCAGCGTTTTGGAGGGGACAGGCGGCAATCAGCCCCAGCATTTT.

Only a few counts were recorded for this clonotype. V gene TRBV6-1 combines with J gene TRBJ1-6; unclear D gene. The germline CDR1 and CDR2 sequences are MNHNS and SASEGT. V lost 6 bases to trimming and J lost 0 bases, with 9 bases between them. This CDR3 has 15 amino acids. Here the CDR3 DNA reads TGTGCCAGCAGCACCCGTCCCTCCTATAATTCACCCCTCCACTTT. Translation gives CASSTRPSYNSPLHF.

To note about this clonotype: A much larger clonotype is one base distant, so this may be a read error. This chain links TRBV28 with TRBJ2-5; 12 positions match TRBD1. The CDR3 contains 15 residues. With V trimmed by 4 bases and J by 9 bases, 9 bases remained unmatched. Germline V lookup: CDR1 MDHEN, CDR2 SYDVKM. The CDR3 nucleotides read TGTGCCAGCAGTTCGGGACAGGGGGCATGGGGGGCCCAGTACTTC. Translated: CASSSGQGAWGAQYF.

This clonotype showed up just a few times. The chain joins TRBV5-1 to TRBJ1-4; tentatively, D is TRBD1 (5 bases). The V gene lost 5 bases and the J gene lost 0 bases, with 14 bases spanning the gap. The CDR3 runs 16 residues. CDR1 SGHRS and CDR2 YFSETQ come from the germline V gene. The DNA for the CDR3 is TGCGCCAGCAGTGGCAGGGCTTTGGCAACTAATGAAAAACTGTTTTTT. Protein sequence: CASSGRALATNEKLFF.

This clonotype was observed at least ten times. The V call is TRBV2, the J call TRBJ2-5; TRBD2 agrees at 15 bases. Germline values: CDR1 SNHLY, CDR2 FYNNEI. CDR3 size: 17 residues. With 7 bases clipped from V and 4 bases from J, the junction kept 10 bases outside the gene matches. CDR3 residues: CASILGLAGGPRETQYF. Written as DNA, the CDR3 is TGTGCCAGCATCCTCGGACTAGCGGGGGGGCCGAGAGAGACCCAGTACTTC. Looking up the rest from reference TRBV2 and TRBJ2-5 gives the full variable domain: EPEVTQTPSHQVTQMGQEVILRCVPISNHLYFYWYRQILGQKVEFLVSFYNNEISEKSEIFDDQFSVERPDGSNFTLKIRSTKLEDSAMYFCASILGLAGGPRETQYFGPGTRLLVL.

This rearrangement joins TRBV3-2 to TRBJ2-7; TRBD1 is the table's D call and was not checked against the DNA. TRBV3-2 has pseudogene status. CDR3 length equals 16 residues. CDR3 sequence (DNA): TGTGCCAGCAGCCAACGGACAGGGGTCCACTCCTACGAGCAGTACTTC. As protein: CASSQRTGVHSYEQYF.

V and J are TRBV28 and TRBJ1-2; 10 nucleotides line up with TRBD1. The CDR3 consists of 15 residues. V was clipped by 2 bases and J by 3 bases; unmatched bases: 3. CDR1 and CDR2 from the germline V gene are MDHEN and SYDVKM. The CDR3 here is CASSLGQGVHYGYTF. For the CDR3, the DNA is TGTGCCAGCAGTTTAGGACAGGGGGTCCACTATGGCTACACCTTC.

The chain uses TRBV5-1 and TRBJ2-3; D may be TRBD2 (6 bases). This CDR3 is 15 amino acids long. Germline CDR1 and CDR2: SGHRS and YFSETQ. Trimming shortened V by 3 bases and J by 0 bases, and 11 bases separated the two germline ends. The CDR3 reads CASSYTGTSTDTQYF. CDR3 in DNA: TGCGCCAGCAGCTACACCGGGACTAGCACAGATACGCAGTATTTT.

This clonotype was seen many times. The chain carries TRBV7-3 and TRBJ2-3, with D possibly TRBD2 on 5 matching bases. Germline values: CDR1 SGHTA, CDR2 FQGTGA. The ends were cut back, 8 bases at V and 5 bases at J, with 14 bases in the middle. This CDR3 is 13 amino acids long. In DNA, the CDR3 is TGTGCCAGCTCTCGCGGGCCCAAAGATACGCAGTATTTT. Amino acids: CASSRGPKDTQYF. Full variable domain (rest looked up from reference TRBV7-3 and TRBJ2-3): GAGVSQTPSNKVTEKGKYVELRCDPISGHTALYWYRQSLGQGPEFLIYFQGTGAADDSGLPNDRFFAVRPEGSVSTLKIQRTERGDSAVYLCASSRGPKDTQYFGPGTRLTVL.

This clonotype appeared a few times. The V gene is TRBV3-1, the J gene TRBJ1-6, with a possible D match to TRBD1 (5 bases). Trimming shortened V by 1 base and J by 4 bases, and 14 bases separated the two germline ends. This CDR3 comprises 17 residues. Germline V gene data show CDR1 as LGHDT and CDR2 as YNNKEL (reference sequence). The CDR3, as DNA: TGTGCCAGCAGCCAAGCCTCGCAGGGTGGATATAATTCACCCCTCCACTTT. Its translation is CASSQASQGGYNSPLHF.

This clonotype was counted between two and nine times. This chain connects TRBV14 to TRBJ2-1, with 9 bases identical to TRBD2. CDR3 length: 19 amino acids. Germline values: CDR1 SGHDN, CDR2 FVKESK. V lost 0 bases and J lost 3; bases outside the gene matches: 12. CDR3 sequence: CASSQDHSGLAGIYNEQFF. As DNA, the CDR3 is TGTGCCAGCAGCCAAGACCACTCGGGTCTAGCGGGGATCTACAATGAGCAGTTCTTC.

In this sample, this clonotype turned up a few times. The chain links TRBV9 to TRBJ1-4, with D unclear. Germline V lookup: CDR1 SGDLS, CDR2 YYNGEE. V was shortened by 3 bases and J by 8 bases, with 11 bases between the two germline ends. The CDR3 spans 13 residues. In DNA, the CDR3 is TGTGCCAGCAGCGGCATTATAGGGGAAAAACTGTTTTTT. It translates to CASSGIIGEKLFF.

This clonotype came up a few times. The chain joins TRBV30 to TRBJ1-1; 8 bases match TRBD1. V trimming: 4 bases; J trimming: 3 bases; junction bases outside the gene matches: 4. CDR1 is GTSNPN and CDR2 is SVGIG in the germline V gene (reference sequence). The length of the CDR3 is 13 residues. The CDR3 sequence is CAWITGGDTEAFF. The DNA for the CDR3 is TGTGCCTGGATCACAGGGGGGGACACTGAAGCTTTCTTT.

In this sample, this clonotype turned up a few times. In nucleotides, the CDR3 is TGTGCCGCCCAGGGAAATAGCAATCAGCCCCAGCATTTT. This encodes CAAQGNSNQPQHF. The genes are TRBV2 and TRBJ1-5, with a weak D call TRBD1 (5 bases). V gave up 11 bases and J gave up 0 bases, with 11 bases separating them. This CDR3 is 13 amino acids long. Per the germline V gene, CDR1 is SNHLY and CDR2 is FYNNEI.

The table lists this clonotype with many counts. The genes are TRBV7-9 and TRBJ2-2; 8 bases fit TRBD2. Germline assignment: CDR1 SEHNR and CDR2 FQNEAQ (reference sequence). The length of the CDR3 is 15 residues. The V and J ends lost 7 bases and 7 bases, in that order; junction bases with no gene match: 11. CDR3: CASTTGGAGGGELFF. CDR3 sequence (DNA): TGTGCCAGCACTACCGGGGGGGCCGGCGGCGGGGAGCTGTTTTTT.

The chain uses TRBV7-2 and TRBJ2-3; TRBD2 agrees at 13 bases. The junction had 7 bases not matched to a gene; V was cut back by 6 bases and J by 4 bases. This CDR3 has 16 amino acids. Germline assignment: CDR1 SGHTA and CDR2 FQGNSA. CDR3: CASSPGLAGVADTQYF. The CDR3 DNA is TGTGCCAGCAGTCCCGGACTAGCGGGAGTTGCAGATACGCAGTATTTT.

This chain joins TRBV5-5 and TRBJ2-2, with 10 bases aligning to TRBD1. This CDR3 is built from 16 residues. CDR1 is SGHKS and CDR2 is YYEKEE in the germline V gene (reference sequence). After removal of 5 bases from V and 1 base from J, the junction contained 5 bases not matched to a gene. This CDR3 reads CASSAGDRGNTGELFF. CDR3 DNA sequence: TGTGCCAGCAGTGCGGGGGACAGGGGGAACACCGGGGAGCTGTTTTTT.

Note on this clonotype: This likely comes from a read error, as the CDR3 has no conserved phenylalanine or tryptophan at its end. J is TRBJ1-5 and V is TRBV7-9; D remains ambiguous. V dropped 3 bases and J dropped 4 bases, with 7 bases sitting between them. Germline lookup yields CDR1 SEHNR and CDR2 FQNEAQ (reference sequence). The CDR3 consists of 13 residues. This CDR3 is CASSFQENQPQHI. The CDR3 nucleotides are TGTGCCAGCAGCTTCCAGGAAAATCAGCCCCAGCATATT.

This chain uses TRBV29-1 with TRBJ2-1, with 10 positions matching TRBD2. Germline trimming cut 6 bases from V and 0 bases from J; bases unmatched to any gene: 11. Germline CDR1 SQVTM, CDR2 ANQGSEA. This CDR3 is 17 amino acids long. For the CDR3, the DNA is TGCAGCGTATGGGACTTGAGCGGGAGGGCCTCCTACAATGAGCAGTTCTTC. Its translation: CSVWDLSGRASYNEQFF.

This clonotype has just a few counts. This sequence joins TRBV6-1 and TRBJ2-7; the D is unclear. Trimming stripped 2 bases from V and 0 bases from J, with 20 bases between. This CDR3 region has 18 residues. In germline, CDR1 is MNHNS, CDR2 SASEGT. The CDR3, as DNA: TGTGCCAGCAGTGAATCCCAGTTACGTGGGATATCCTCCTACGAGCAGTACTTC. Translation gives CASSESQLRGISSYEQYF.

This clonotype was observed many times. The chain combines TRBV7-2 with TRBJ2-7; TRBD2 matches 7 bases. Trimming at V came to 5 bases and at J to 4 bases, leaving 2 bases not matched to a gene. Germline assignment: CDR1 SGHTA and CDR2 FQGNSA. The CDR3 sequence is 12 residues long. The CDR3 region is CASSRGVYEQYF. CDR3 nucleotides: TGTGCCAGCAGCCGGGGGGTGTACGAGCAGTACTTC. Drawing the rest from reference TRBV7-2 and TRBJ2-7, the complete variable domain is GAGVSQSPSNKVTEKGKDVELRCDPISGHTALYWYRQSLGQGLEFLIYFQGNSAPDKSGLPSDRFSAERTGGSVSTLTIQRTQQEDSAVYLCASSRGVYEQYFGPGTRLTVT.

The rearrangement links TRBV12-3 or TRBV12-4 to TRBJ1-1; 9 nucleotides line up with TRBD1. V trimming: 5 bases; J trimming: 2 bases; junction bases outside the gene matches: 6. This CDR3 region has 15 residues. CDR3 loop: CASSVNRGRNTEAFF. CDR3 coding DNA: TGTGCCAGCAGTGTAAACAGGGGGCGCAACACTGAAGCTTTCTTT.

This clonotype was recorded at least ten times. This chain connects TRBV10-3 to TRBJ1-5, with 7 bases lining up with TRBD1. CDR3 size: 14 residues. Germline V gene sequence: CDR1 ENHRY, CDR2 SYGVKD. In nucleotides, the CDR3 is TGTGCAGCTAGAGGACCAGGACAGGATCAGCCCCAGCATTTT. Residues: CAARGPGQDQPQHF.

This chain's CDR3 is CASSIARGNEQYF. CDR3 in DNA: TGTGCCAGCAGCATCGCCCGAGGCAACGAGCAGTACTTC. The chain recombines TRBV11-2 with TRBJ2-7; D is ambiguous. Germline V CDR1 and CDR2: SGHAT, FQNNGV. The V and J ends lost 5 bases and 5 bases respectively, with 13 bases between them. There are 13 residues in the CDR3.

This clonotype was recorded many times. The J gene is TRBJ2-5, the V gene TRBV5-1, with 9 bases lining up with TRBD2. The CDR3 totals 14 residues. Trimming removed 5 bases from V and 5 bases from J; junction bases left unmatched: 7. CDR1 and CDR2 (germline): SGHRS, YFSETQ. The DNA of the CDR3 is TGCGCCAGCAGGGACATGGGACTAGCTGAGACCCAGTACTTC. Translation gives CASRDMGLAETQYF.

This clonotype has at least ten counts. The chain's CDR3 is CSASERGRRWETQYF. The CDR3 DNA follows: TGCAGTGCTTCCGAAAGGGGGCGCAGATGGGAGACCCAGTACTTC. The chain couples TRBV20-1 to TRBJ2-5, with 7 nucleotides matching TRBD1. The CDR3 has 15 residues. CDR1 is DFQATT and CDR2 is SNEGSKA in the germline V gene (reference sequence). V lost 5 bases to trimming and J lost 5 bases; unmatched junction nucleotides: 14.

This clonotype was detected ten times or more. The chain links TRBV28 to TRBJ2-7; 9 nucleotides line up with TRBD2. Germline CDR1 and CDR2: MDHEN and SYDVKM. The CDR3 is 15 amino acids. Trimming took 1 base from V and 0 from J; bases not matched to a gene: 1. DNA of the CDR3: TGTGCCAGCAGTTTATCAGCGGGGGGCTCCTACGAGCAGTACTTC. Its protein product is CASSLSAGGSYEQYF.

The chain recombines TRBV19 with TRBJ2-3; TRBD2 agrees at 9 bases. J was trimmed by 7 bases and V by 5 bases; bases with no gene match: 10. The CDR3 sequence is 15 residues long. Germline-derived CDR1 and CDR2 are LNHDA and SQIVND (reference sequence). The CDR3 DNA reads TGTGCCAGTAGTCGTGGTAGCGGGAGTTTAAATACGCAGTATTTT. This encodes CASSRGSGSLNTQYF.

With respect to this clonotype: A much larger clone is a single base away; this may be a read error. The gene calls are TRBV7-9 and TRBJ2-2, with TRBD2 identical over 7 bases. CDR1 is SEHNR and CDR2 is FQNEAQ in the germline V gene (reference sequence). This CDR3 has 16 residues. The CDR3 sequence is CAGSKTSDYYTGELFF. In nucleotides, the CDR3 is TGTGCCGGCAGCAAAACTAGCGACTACTACACCGGGGAGCTGTTTTTT.